Below, 14 T cell receptor beta chains from the same sample are listed, as sequenced in a study of shared clonotypes between healthy human individuals. Here immunoSEQ multiplex PCR was the method, and the copy in TCRdb shows in-frame clones only, minus some. The sample contains about 870,000 clones, around 93% of which appear only once. Cells designated naive CD8 were CD45RO-negative and were positively selected for CCR7, with terminally differentiated effector memory CD45RA+ cells excluded. Material: naive CD8+ T cells sorted from blood. All receptors derive from a young man in good health.

The chain has TRBV10-1 and TRBJ2-7; 12 bases align to TRBD1. J gave up 2 bases and V 4 bases, and 3 bases lay outside the gene matches. CDR3 length: 15 residues. CDR1 is WNHNN, CDR2 SYGVQD, per germline (reference sequence). This CDR3 reads CASSAGTGGPYEQYF. The CDR3 nucleotides are TGCGCCAGCAGTGCGGGGACAGGGGGCCCCTACGAGCAGTACTTC.

The chain uses TRBV19 and TRBJ2-7; 10 bases line up with TRBD1. Per the germline V gene, CDR1 is LNHDA and CDR2 is SQIVND (reference sequence). CDR3 length: 15 residues. With 5 bases clipped from V and 6 bases from J, the junction kept 10 bases outside the gene matches. CDR3 amino acids: CASSPSGTGESEQYF. The CDR3 coding sequence is TGTGCCAGTAGTCCCTCCGGGACAGGGGAAAGCGAGCAGTACTTC.

This chain joins TRBV10-2 and TRBJ2-7; no clear D. V was clipped by 2 bases and J by 3 bases, with 11 bases between them. Germline V lookup: CDR1 WSHSY, CDR2 SAAADI. This CDR3 is 14 amino acids long. CDR3 region: CASSEPTGDYEQYF. The DNA of the CDR3 is TGCGCCAGCAGTGAGCCGACTGGAGACTACGAGCAGTACTTC.

The chain joins TRBV11-2 to TRBJ1-1; D is perhaps TRBD1 (6 bases). V lost 4 bases to trimming and J lost 1 base, with 10 bases between them. The CDR3 consists of 14 residues. Germline CDR1 and CDR2: SGHAT and FQNNGV. Here the CDR3 DNA reads TGTGCCAGCAGCTATACAGGGCCGAACACTGAAGCTTTCTTT. This gives the protein CASSYTGPNTEAFF. The full variable domain, with the rest looked up from reference TRBV11-2 and TRBJ1-1, is EAGVAQSPRYKIIEKRQSVAFWCNPISGHATLYWYQQILGQGPKLLIQFQNNGVVDDSQLPKDRFSAERLKGVDSTLKIQPAKLEDSAVYLCASSYTGPNTEAFFGQGTRLTVV.

The genes are TRBV27 and TRBJ2-3, with 7 bases fitting TRBD2. The CDR3 is made up of 15 amino acids. J lost 6 bases, V lost 4 bases, and 10 bases had no gene match. Germline CDR1 reads MNHEY; CDR2 reads SMNVEV (reference sequence). CDR3 region: CASSSGTTHFDTQYF. The CDR3 DNA reads as TGTGCCAGCAGTTCTGGGACTACCCATTTCGATACGCAGTATTTT.

The rearrangement joins TRBV7-6 to TRBJ2-3; D not certain. Germline CDR1 and CDR2: SGHVS and FNYEAQ. The V and J ends lost 5 bases and 3 bases respectively, with 9 bases between them. The CDR3 sequence is 13 residues long. The DNA of the CDR3 is TGTGCCAGCAGCCCAACGGCTACAGATACGCAGTATTTT. This codes for CASSPTATDTQYF.

The CDR3 protein is CASDSPGGRADEQYF. DNA of the CDR3: TGTGCCAGCGACTCACCGGGTGGGAGGGCCGACGAGCAGTACTTC. This chain links TRBV5-5 with TRBJ2-7; 7 nucleotides line up with TRBD2. V shed 7 bases and J 5 bases; nucleotides not matched to a gene: 15. Germline CDR1 reads SGHKS; CDR2 reads YYEKEE (reference sequence). This CDR3 is built from 15 residues.

The CDR3: CASSRRTGEGELFF. CDR3 nucleotides: TGTGCCAGCAGCCGTCGGACAGGGGAGGGGGAGCTGTTTTTT. V is TRBV4-2 and J is TRBJ2-2; TRBD1 aligns across 9 bases. Germline V lookup: CDR1 LGHNA, CDR2 YNFKEQ. The J segment lost 8 bases and the V segment lost 4 bases, leaving 5 bases of the junction unmatched. The CDR3 spans 14 residues.

This clone has a single count. The same CDR3 also results from other DNA sequences found in this sample. This chain uses TRBV7-9 with TRBJ1-1, with TRBD1 matching over 7 bases. The CDR3 contains 15 residues. Trimming removed 1 base from V and 0 bases from J; junction bases left unmatched: 2. CDR1 and CDR2 from the germline V gene are SEHNR and FQNEAQ (reference sequence). CDR3 coding DNA: TGTGCCAGCAGCTTAGGGGGACAGTTGAACACTGAAGCTTTCTTT. Translating it yields CASSLGGQLNTEAFF.

The chain carries TRBV28 and TRBJ2-2; 11 bases match TRBD2. From germline, CDR1 is MDHEN and CDR2 SYDVKM. The CDR3 contains 16 residues. Trimming cost V 5 bases and J 7 bases; bases outside gene matches: 9. The CDR3 DNA follows: TGTGCCAGCAGTACACCTAGCGGGAGGTTTATCGGGGAGCTGTTTTTT. Its translation: CASSTPSGRFIGELFF.

The genes are TRBV21-1 and TRBJ2-3; the table's D call, TRBD2, has no DNA check behind it. TRBV21-1 corresponds to a pseudogene. CDR3 length: 19 residues. DNA for the CDR3: TGTGCCAGCACCAAATATAGCGGGAGGGCGGTCATACGCACAGATACGCAGTATTTT. It specifies CASTKYSGRAVIRTDTQYF.

The chain employs TRBV11-3 and TRBJ2-3, with D uncertain. Between the trimmed V and J ends, which lost 0 bases and 2 bases, there was a span of 18 bases. The CDR3 totals 18 residues. CDR1 and CDR2 (germline): SGHNT, YENEEA. CDR3 loop: CASSLDQSRFQDTDTQYF. For the CDR3, the DNA is TGTGCCAGCAGCTTAGATCAGTCACGGTTCCAAGACACAGATACGCAGTATTTT.

The chain has TRBV27 and TRBJ2-7, with a possible D match to TRBD1 (5 bases). The V end was cut by 0 bases, the J end by 0 bases, with 12 bases between. This CDR3 is built from 16 residues. Germline assignment: CDR1 MNHEY and CDR2 SMNVEV (reference sequence). Written as DNA, the CDR3 is TGTGCCAGCAGTTTATCGGCAGGGCCTTACTCCTACGAGCAGTACTTC. Translation gives CASSLSAGPYSYEQYF.

The genes are TRBV7-6 and TRBJ2-7; a possible D gene is TRBD2 (7 bases). The V gene's germline CDR1 is SGHVS and CDR2 FNYEAQ. Trimming pared 5 bases from V and 4 bases from J, leaving 12 bases between. The CDR3 extends over 13 amino acids. Here the CDR3 DNA reads TGTGCCAGCAGCGAGCGGGACACTTACGAGCAGTACTTC. Protein: CASSERDTYEQYF. The whole variable domain, filled in from reference TRBV7-6 and TRBJ2-7, reads GAGVSQSPRYKVTKRGQDVALRCDPISGHVSLYWYRQALGQGPEFLTYFNYEAQQDKSGLPNDRFSAERPEGSISTLTIQRTEQRDSAMYRCASSERDTYEQYFGPGTRLTVT.